The sequence of this T cell receptor (beta chain) was determined in a study of CD8 T cells in ankylosing spondylitis. Findings of the study overall: A TCR beta motif of fewer than 10 highly homologous variants seemed to mark ankylosing spondylitis blood. Significantly higher representation of disease-linked clones was reported for matched ankylosing spondylitis synovial fluid. Several of the motif variants were reported before in synovial fluid and blood from reactive arthritis.

One entry per CDR3 protein results from TCRdb running MiXCR on the 5' RACE reads. The sample lists some 700,000 distinct CDR3 sequences, around 20% occurring once. CDR1 and CDR2 from the germline V gene are SQVTM and ANQGSEA. The length of the CDR3 is 14 residues. V lost 4 bases, J lost 2 bases, and 15 bases lay in between. This clonotype was recorded a few times. Antigen specificity is unknown. This sequence was found in a male donor with ankylosing spondylitis. The sequencing sample was made of blood, either unsorted or a sorted T cell fraction (not recorded which). The chain couples TRBV29-1 to TRBJ2-7; D is undetermined. CDR3 protein: CSVVSGYSAYEQYF. CDR3 in DNA: TGCAGCGTTGTTTCCGGATACAGCGCCTACGAGCAGTACTTC.